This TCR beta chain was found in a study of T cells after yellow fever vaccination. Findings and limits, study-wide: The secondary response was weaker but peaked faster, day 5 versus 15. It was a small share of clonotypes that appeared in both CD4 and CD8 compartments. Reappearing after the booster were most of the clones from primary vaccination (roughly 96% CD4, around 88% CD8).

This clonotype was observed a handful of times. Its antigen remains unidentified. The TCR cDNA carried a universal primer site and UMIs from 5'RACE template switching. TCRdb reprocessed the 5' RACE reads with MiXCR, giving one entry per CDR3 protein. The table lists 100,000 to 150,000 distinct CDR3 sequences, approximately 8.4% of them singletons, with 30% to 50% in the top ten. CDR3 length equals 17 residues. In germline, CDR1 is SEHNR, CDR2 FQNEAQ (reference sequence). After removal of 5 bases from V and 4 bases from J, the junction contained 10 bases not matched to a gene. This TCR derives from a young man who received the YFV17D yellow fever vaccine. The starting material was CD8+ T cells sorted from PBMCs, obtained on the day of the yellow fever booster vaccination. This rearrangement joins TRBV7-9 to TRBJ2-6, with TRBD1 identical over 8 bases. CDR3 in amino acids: CASSPRTGYVGANVLTF. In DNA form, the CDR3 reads TGTGCCAGCAGCCCGCGGACAGGGTATGTCGGGGCCAACGTCCTGACTTTC. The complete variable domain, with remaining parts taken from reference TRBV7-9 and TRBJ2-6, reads DTGVSQNPRHKITKRGQNVTFRCDPISEHNRLYWYRQTLGQGPEFLTYFQNEAQLEKSRLLSDRFSAERPKGSFSTLEIQRTEQGDSAMYLCASSPRTGYVGANVLTFGAGSRLTVL.